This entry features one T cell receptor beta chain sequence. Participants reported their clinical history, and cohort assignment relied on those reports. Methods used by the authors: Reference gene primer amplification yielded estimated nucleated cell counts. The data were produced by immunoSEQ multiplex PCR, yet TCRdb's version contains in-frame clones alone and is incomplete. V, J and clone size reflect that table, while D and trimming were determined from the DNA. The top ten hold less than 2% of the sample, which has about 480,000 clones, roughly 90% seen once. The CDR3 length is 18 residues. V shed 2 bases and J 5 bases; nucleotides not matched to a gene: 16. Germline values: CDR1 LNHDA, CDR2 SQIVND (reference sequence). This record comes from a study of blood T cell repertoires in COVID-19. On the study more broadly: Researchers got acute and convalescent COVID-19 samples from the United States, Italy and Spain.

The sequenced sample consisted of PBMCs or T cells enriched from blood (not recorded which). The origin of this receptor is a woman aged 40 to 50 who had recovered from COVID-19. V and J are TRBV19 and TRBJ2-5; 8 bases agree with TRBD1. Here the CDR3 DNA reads TGTGCCAGTAGTATAACGGGACAGGTTTGGACCACTGGGGAGACCCAGTACTTC. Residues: CASSITGQVWTTGETQYF.